This entry concerns a single T cell receptor (beta chain). This entry is derived from a study of T cells in Graves' hyperthyroidism and ophthalmopathy. Researchers barred patients who had uncontrolled infection, other autoimmune disease, pregnancy or lactation. The germline gives CDR1 ENHRY, CDR2 SYGVKD. J was trimmed by 4 bases and V by 10 bases; bases with no gene match: 6. CDR3 length: 12 residues. The investigators amplified TCR beta CDR3 regions from RNA transcripts. TCR CDR3 underwent first-round RT-PCR with the HTBI primer set. TCRdb called the multiplex PCR reads again in MiXCR, with one record for every CDR3 protein. The sample records a few hundred thousand distinct CDR3 sequences, more than 45% being singletons.

The chain uses TRBV10-3 and TRBJ1-1; 7 nucleotides align to TRBD1. Input material: peripheral blood or thyroid tissue (not recorded which). This clonotype originated in a woman between 18 and 29 years old with Graves' hyperthyroidism. The DNA for the CDR3 is TGTGCCACGAGACAGGGATCCACTGAAGCTTTCTTT. Its protein product is CATRQGSTEAFF.